A selection of T cell receptor beta chains follows, all from one sample in a study of T cell changes during pregnancy in multiple sclerosis. Sequencing used immunoSEQ multiplex PCR; TCRdb keeps in-frame clones, though not all of them. The repertoire has approximately 58,000 clones, approximately 92% of them found once; the top ten carry roughly 1.3%. The sample consisted of peripheral blood, taken in the second trimester of pregnancy. These receptors were taken from a female donor with multiple sclerosis, enrolled in a pregnancy study. Both conserved end residues are part of each CDR3. Fields, in order: J gene, D gene, clone size, V gene, CDR3 DNA, CDR3 protein. The D gene is left open where the match is weak. Size is stated for part of the rows, as once, few or many counts, or as a class when the clone is expanded.

TRBJ2-6 - - TRBV18 TGTGCCAGCTCACCACTCGTCGGGCAATGGAGGGGGGCCAACGTCCTGACTTTC CASSPLVGQWRGANVLTF
TRBJ2-3 TRBD2 - TRBV28 TGTGCCAGCAGTTCAGGGACTAGCGGGCCTAGCACAGATACGCAGTATTTT CASSSGTSGPSTDTQYF
TRBJ2-1 - - TRBV21-1 TGTGCCAGCAGCAAAAAGGGGAATGAGCAGTTCTTC CASSKKGNEQFF
TRBJ2-2 - - TRBV11-3 TGTGCCAGCAGCTTAGGTTACAGGGCCGACGGGGAGCTGTTTTTT CASSLGYRADGELFF
TRBJ1-1 - - TRBV30 TGTGCCTGGAGTTGGTCAGAGAACACTGAAGCTTTCTTT CAWSWSENTEAFF
TRBJ1-1 TRBD1 - TRBV13 TGTGCCAGCAGCCTCAGGACAGGGGTAGTAACTGAAGCTTTCTTT CASSLRTGVVTEAFF
TRBJ2-3 - once TRBV5-1 TGCGCCAGCAGCTTGGGGCTAGAGGCACGCACAGATACGCAGTATTTT CASSLGLEARTDTQYF
TRBJ2-7 TRBD2 few TRBV5-1 TGCGCCAGCAGCTTGGTACCTAGCGGGAGTTACGAGCAGTACTTC CASSLVPSGSYEQYF
TRBJ1-5 TRBD1 - TRBV9 TGTGCCAGCAGCGCTGGGACAGGACTGGGTCAGCCCCAGCATTTT CASSAGTGLGQPQHF
TRBJ1-5 TRBD1 - TRBV6-5 TGTGCCAGCAGCTCGGACAGGTATTATCAGCCCCAGCATTTT CASSSDRYYQPQHF
TRBJ1-1 - few TRBV15 TGTGCCACCAGCAGAGGGGCAGGCCGATTGAACACTGAAGCTTTCTTT CATSRGAGRLNTEAFF
TRBJ1-4 TRBD1 - TRBV5-4 TGTGCCAGCAGCTTGGAACAGGGGAGAGAAAAACTGTTTTTT CASSLEQGREKLFF
TRBJ2-2 - - TRBV9 TGTGCCAGCAGCGTAGCTGGCCCGAACACCGGGGAGCTGTTTTTT CASSVAGPNTGELFF
TRBJ1-2 - - TRBV27 TGTGCCAGCAGTTTTAAAAGCGTCTCTTATGGCTACACCTTC CASSFKSVSYGYTF
TRBJ2-1 - - TRBV7-9 TGTGCCAGCAGCTTAAGGGCCAGGGATGAGCAGTTCTTC CASSLRARDEQFF
TRBJ2-2 - - TRBV7-2 TGTGCCAGCAGCTTAAATCTAGGAGCGGGCCTTAACACCGGGGAGCTGTTTTTT CASSLNLGAGLNTGELFF
TRBJ2-3 TRBD2 - TRBV4-1 TGCGCCAGCAGCCAAGGGCGGACTAGCGTAAGCACAGATACGCAGTATTTT CASSQGRTSVSTDTQYF
TRBJ2-5 TRBD2 once TRBV5-1 TGCGCCAGCAGCTTGGGGATAGCGGGTTATCAAGAGACCCAGTACTTC CASSLGIAGYQETQYF
TRBJ1-2 - - TRBV5-6 TGTGCCAGCAGCTTCCCAAGACAGGACTATGGCTACACCTTC CASSFPRQDYGYTF
TRBJ1-1 TRBD1 - TRBV7-3 TGTGCCAGCAGCCCGGGACAGGGGAAAGCTTTCTTT CASSPGQGKAFF
TRBJ1-1 - - TRBV6-1 TGTGCCAGCCGACAGTCCTGGCACGACACTGAAGCTTTCTTT CASRQSWHDTEAFF
TRBJ2-1 TRBD2 - TRBV18 TGTGCCAGCTCAACCTCAGGGATGGGGGGGAGGAATGAGCAGTTCTTC CASSTSGMGGRNEQFF
TRBJ2-3 - - TRBV6-5 TGTGCCAGCAGCCCCATTGGGCCCCACACAGATACGCAGTATTTT CASSPIGPHTDTQYF
TRBJ2-5 TRBD1 - TRBV11-2 TGTGCCAGCAGCTTCCGAGGACAGGGGAGGGAGACCCAGTACTTC CASSFRGQGRETQYF
TRBJ2-1 - - TRBV30 TGTGCCTGGAGTGTACGGCAGGCCCATAGGGAGCAGTTCTTC CAWSVRQAHREQFF
TRBJ2-5 - - TRBV20-1 TGCAGTGCCACCCTCGCCGGGACCCAGTACTTC CSATLAGTQYF
TRBJ2-3 TRBD2 - TRBV18 TGTGCCAGCTCACCACCGCGGGAGGGCCCAGATACGCAGTATTTT CASSPPREGPDTQYF
TRBJ2-3 - - TRBV10-3 TGTGCCATCGACCTCGGGGGGCAAGGAACAGATACGCAGTATTTT CAIDLGGQGTDTQYF
TRBJ2-3 TRBD1 - TRBV6-6 TGTGCCAGCAGTGATACAGGGGGAGTACCAGATACGCAGTATTTT CASSDTGGVPDTQYF
TRBJ2-7 TRBD1 once TRBV4-3 TGCGCCAGCAGCCAAGGTTTCGGTCAGGGGGCCTACGAGCAGTACTTC CASSQGFGQGAYEQYF
TRBJ1-1 - - TRBV6-6 TGTGCCAGCAGTACCCCGGGGGGGCCAGAGGCTTTCTTT CASSTPGGPEAFF
TRBJ2-5 - - TRBV7-7 TGTGCCAGCAGCTTAGCGGGGACTCTCCAAGAGACCCAGTACTTC CASSLAGTLQETQYF
TRBJ2-7 TRBD1 - TRBV7-2 TGTGCCAGCAGCCCAACCGGACAGGGGAGGGACGAGCAGTACTTC CASSPTGQGRDEQYF
TRBJ2-7 - - TRBV6-1 TGTGCCAGCAGTGGCTGGGCAGGGGTCCCATCCTACGAGCAGTACTTC CASSGWAGVPSYEQYF
TRBJ2-3 - once TRBV7-8 TGTGCCAGCAGCTTAGTTGAGTACACAGATACGCAGTATTTT CASSLVEYTDTQYF
TRBJ2-5 - - TRBV29-1 TGCAGCGTTGAAGATCTTAAGACCCAGTACTTC CSVEDLKTQYF
TRBJ2-7 - - TRBV27 TGTGCCAGCAGTTTGTGGAGCGGGTACTACGAGCAGTACTTC CASSLWSGYYEQYF
TRBJ2-5 - once TRBV18 TGTGCCAGCTCTTCTGGGCCAGGGCGGGAGACCCAGTACTTC CASSSGPGRETQYF
TRBJ2-3 - - TRBV4-1 TGCGCCAGCAGAACTAAAACTTCATATACGCAGTATTTT CASRTKTSYTQYF
TRBJ2-1 - - TRBV9 TGTGCCAGCAGCGTAGGAGGGGGAGTCAGGAATGAGCAGTTCTTC CASSVGGGVRNEQFF
TRBJ1-2 - once TRBV28 TGTGCCAGCAGGGAGGACAGAGCTAACTATGGCTACACCTTC CASREDRANYGYTF
TRBJ1-2 - - TRBV10-3 TGTGCCATCGCCTCCAAGGGAGCTAACTATGGCTACACCTTC CAIASKGANYGYTF
TRBJ2-1 - - TRBV11-2 TGTGCCAGCAGCTTAGGCGGTGAGCAGTTCTTC CASSLGGEQFF
TRBJ2-2 - - TRBV9 TGTGCCAGCAGCGTACGGAGTTTCACCGGGGAGCTGTTTTTT CASSVRSFTGELFF
TRBJ2-5 - - TRBV30 TGTGCCTGGAGTTTTGTGACAACTCAAGAGACCCAGTACTTC CAWSFVTTQETQYF
TRBJ2-7 - - TRBV6-5 TGTGCCAGCAGTTTGATGGCAGGGAGGCCCTACGAGCAGTACTTC CASSLMAGRPYEQYF
TRBJ2-3 TRBD2 - TRBV29-1 TGCAGCGTTTATAACGGACTAGCGGGAGGCCCAGAACTCACAGATACGCAGTATTTT CSVYNGLAGGPELTDTQYF
TRBJ2-7 TRBD2 - TRBV27 TGTGCCAGCAGGGAGCGGTGGCTAGCGGGGGTCTCCTACGAGCAGTACTTC CASRERWLAGVSYEQYF
TRBJ2-3 - - TRBV28 TGTGCCAGCAGTCCGCAACTAGGGTCCCACACAGATACGCAGTATTTT CASSPQLGSHTDTQYF
TRBJ1-2 - once TRBV6-1 TGTGCCAGCAGTGTACAGGGATATTCTAACTATGGCTACACCTTC CASSVQGYSNYGYTF
TRBJ2-5 - - TRBV7-2 TGTGCCAGCAGCTTCAGCAGGGGCGCCCAAGAGACCCAGTACTTC CASSFSRGAQETQYF
TRBJ2-5 - - TRBV7-3 TGTGCCAGCAGCTTAGGTTTACGGGGAACTCGAGAGACCCAGTACTTC CASSLGLRGTRETQYF
TRBJ2-1 - - TRBV19 TGTGCCAGTAGTATTGGGCAGGGGGGATTCAATGAGCAGTTCTTC CASSIGQGGFNEQFF
TRBJ1-2 - - TRBV6-4 TGTGCCAGCAGGACCAATATCGGGGTTTTAAGAGGCTACACCTTC CASRTNIGVLRGYTF
TRBJ2-7 - - TRBV19 TGTGCCAGTAGTGGGGAGCGGCCTCCAGGCGAGCAGTACTTC CASSGERPPGEQYF